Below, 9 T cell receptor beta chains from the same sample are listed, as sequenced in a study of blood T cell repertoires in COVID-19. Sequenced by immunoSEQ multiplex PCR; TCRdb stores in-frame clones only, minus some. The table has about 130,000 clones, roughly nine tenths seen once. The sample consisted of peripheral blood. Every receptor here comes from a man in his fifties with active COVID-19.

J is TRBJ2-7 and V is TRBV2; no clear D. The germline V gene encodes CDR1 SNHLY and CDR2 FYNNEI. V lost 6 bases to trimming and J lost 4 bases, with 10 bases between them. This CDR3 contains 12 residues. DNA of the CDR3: TGTGCCAGCAGAGAAATGAGTTACGAGCAGTACTTC. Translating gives CASREMSYEQYF.

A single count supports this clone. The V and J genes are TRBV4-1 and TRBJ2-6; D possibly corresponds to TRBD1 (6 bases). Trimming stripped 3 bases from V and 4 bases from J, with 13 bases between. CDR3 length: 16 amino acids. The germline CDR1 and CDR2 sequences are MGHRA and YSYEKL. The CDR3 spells CASSHTGTAGANVLTF. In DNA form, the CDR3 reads TGCGCCAGCAGCCATACAGGGACGGCCGGGGCCAACGTCCTGACTTTC.

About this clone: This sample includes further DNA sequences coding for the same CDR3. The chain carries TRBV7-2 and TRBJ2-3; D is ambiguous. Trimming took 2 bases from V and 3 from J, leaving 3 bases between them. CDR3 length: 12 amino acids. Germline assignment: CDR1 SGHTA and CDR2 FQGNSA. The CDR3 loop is CASSLYTDTQYF. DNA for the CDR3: TGTGCCAGCAGCTTATATACAGATACGCAGTATTTT.

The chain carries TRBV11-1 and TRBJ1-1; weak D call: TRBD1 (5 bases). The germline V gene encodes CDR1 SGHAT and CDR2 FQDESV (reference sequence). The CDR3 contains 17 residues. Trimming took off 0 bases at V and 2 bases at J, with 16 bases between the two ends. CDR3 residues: CASSLADGTGRNTEAFF. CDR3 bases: TGTGCCAGCAGCTTAGCGGATGGAACAGGCCGAAACACTGAAGCTTTCTTT.

Here the CDR3 DNA reads TGTGCCAGCAGAGGGCCGGGGAAAGAGACCCAGTACTTC. It encodes CASRGPGKETQYF. The V call is TRBV11-3, the J call TRBJ2-5; tentative D call: TRBD2 (5 bases). With 6 bases removed from V and 3 bases from J, the gap between germline ends came to 11 bases. Germline-derived CDR1 and CDR2 are SGHNT and YENEEA. This CDR3 region has 13 residues.

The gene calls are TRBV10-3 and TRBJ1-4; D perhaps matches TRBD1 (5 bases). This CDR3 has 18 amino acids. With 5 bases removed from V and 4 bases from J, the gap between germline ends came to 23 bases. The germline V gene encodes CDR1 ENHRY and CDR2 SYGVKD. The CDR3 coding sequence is TGTGCCATCAGTAGAACCGGGACTGTTAATGGGGTTAATGAAAAACTGTTTTTT. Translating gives CAISRTGTVNGVNEKLFF.

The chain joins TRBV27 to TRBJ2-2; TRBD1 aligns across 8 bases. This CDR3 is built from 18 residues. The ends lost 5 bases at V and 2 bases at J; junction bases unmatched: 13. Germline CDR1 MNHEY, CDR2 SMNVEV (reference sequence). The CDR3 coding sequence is TGTGCCAGCAGTAGATTAGGACAGGGAGTTCCTAACACCGGGGAGCTGTTTTTT. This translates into CASSRLGQGVPNTGELFF.

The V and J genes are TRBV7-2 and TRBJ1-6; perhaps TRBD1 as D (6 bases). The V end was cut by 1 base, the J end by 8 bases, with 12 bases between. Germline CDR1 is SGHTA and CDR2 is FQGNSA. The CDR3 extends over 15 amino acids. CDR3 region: CASSLVGGQDSPLHF. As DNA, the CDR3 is TGTGCCAGCAGCTTAGTCGGGGGGCAGGATTCACCCCTCCACTTT.

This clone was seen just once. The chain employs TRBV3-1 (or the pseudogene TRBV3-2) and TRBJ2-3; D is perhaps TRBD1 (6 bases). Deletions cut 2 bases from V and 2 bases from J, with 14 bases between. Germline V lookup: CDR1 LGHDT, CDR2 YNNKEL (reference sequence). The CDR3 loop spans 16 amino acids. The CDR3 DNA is TGTGCCAGCAGCCAACAAACAGGGCTTGCCACAGATACGCAGTATTTT. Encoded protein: CASSQQTGLATDTQYF.